The next 13 T cell receptor beta chains were all read from a single sample in a study of metastatic and nonmetastatic thyroid tumors. Ahead of thyroid surgery, no patient had received treatment of any kind. TCRdb ran MiXCR on the PCR reads. The table lists 45,000 to 50,000 clones, approximately 26% of them singletons. The sequenced sample was blood. The source of these receptors is a male donor with papillary thyroid cancer or a benign thyroid nodule (not recorded which). Some clones in this sample may be carry-over from other donors' samples.

This clone was counted ten times or more. This chain connects TRBV2 to TRBJ1-5; D remains ambiguous. Germline loops: CDR1 SNHLY, CDR2 FYNNEI. There are 14 residues in the CDR3. V gave up 4 bases and J gave up 1 base, with 8 bases separating them. Here the CDR3 reads CASSVDGSNQPQHF. In nucleotides, the CDR3 is TGTGCCAGCAGTGTGGACGGCAGCAATCAGCCCCAGCATTTT. The full variable domain, rest sourced from reference TRBV2 and TRBJ1-5, is EPEVTQTPSHQVTQMGQEVILRCVPISNHLYFYWYRQILGQKVEFLVSFYNNEISEKSEIFDDQFSVERPDGSNFTLKIRSTKLEDSAMYFCASSVDGSNQPQHFGDGTRLSIL.

This clone has a count of ten or more. The genes are TRBV20-1 and TRBJ2-7; 11 bases agree with TRBD2. Per the germline V gene, CDR1 is DFQATT and CDR2 is SNEGSKA (reference sequence). CDR3 length: 14 residues. The J segment lost 2 bases and the V segment lost 6 bases, leaving 6 bases of the junction unmatched. DNA of the CDR3: TGCAGTGCCACCCCTAGCGGGAGGCCCTACGAGCAGTACTTC. This encodes CSATPSGRPYEQYF.

CDR3 loop: CASSESPSSGWYEQYF. Written as DNA, the CDR3 is TGTGCCAGCAGTGAATCCCCCAGCTCGGGATGGTACGAGCAGTACTTC. The gene calls are TRBV25-1 and TRBJ2-7; tentatively, D is TRBD2 (5 bases). Trimming removed 1 base from V and 4 bases from J, with 17 bases in between. From germline, CDR1 is MGHDK and CDR2 SYGVNS. This CDR3 contains 16 residues.

This clone was observed a single time. CDR3 residues: CASSSGQGGGYTF. Written as DNA, the CDR3 is TGTGCCAGCAGCTCCGGACAGGGAGGCGGCTACACCTTC. The chain joins TRBV7-3 to TRBJ1-2, with 8 bases lining up with TRBD1. This CDR3 is built from 13 residues. V shed 4 bases, J shed 8 bases, and the junction held 6 bases outside the gene matches. Germline V gives CDR1 SGHTA, CDR2 FQGTGA.

The rearrangement links TRBV30 to TRBJ1-3, with D maybe TRBD1 (5 bases). There are 15 residues in the CDR3. With 2 bases removed from V and 0 bases from J, the gap between germline ends came to 11 bases. The germline gives CDR1 GTSNPN, CDR2 SVGIG (reference sequence). The CDR3 reads CAWSTDRVSGNTIYF. CDR3 nucleotide sequence: TGTGCCTGGAGTACAGACAGAGTCTCTGGAAACACCATATATTTT.

The rearrangement uses TRBV6-1 and TRBJ1-1, with a weak D call TRBD1 (5 bases). This CDR3 contains 14 residues. Germline CDR1 MNHNS, CDR2 SASEGT. Trimming removed 3 bases from V and 4 bases from J, with 12 bases in between. CDR3 loop: CASSDQGLITEAFF. CDR3 DNA sequence: TGTGCCAGCAGTGATCAGGGTCTCATCACTGAAGCTTTCTTT.

The chain recombines TRBV20-1 with TRBJ2-7; either TRBD1 or TRBD2 may supply D (5 bases each). This CDR3 is 13 amino acids long. Germline V lookup: CDR1 DFQATT, CDR2 SNEGSKA (reference sequence). The ends were cut back, 2 bases at V and 5 bases at J, with 13 bases in the middle. As DNA, the CDR3 is TGCAGTGCTAGACCACACGGGACGGACGAGCAGTACTTC. Translating gives CSARPHGTDEQYF.

This clone was seen more than once but under ten times. The rearrangement links TRBV12-3 or TRBV12-4 to TRBJ1-3; no clear D gene. The CDR3 runs 16 residues. Trimming took 6 bases from V and 0 from J, leaving 15 bases between them. Here the CDR3 reads CASSSPQRDSGNTIYF. Here the CDR3 DNA reads TGTGCCAGCAGCTCCCCCCAGAGGGACTCTGGAAACACCATATATTTT.

This clone came up many times. The V call is TRBV7-6, the J call TRBJ1-1; weak D call: TRBD1 (6 bases). Germline CDR1 is SGHVS and CDR2 is FNYEAQ. With 1 base removed from V and 3 bases from J, the gap between germline ends came to 6 bases. CDR3 length equals 13 residues. The CDR3 loop reads CASSLEGDTEAFF. In DNA, the CDR3 is TGTGCCAGCAGCTTAGAGGGGGACACTGAAGCTTTCTTT.

This clone was seen at least ten times. This sequence joins TRBV6-1 and TRBJ2-7; D is perhaps TRBD2 (7 bases). Between the trimmed V and J ends, which lost 6 bases and 3 bases, there was a span of 12 bases. Germline-derived CDR1 and CDR2 are MNHNS and SASEGT. The CDR3 extends over 13 amino acids. CDR3 bases: TGTGCCAGCAGGGGGGCGGGGGTCTACGAGCAGTACTTC. Residues: CASRGAGVYEQYF.

This clone was seen a few times. This rearrangement joins TRBV28 to TRBJ2-7; 9 positions agree with TRBD1. CDR1 and CDR2 from the germline V gene are MDHEN and SYDVKM. The V gene end was trimmed by 11 bases and the J gene end by 0 bases; junction bases not matched to a gene: 5. The CDR3 spans 13 residues. The CDR3 reads CAGQGRSSYEQYF. The CDR3 DNA sequence: TGTGCCGGACAGGGGAGGAGCTCCTACGAGCAGTACTTC.

The table lists this clone with a few counts. Relative to the germline gene, one junction end is altered; a read error may explain this. This chain uses TRBV19 with TRBJ1-3; the D is unclear. The CDR3 is 14 residues long. Germline CDR1 and CDR2: LNHDA and SQIVND (reference sequence). The CDR3 loop reads CASGIQSSGNTIYF. The CDR3 region has the DNA TGTGCCAGTGGTATACAGAGCTCTGGAAACACCATATATTTT.

This clone was observed at least ten times. The chain is built from TRBV27 and TRBJ1-3, with no clear D. From germline, CDR1 is MNHEY and CDR2 SMNVEV (reference sequence). The CDR3 is 16 residues long. V gave up 4 bases and J gave up 2 bases, with 15 bases separating them. The CDR3 spells CASSSTKSLPGNTIYF. The CDR3 bases are TGTGCCAGCAGTTCCACAAAATCTTTGCCTGGAAACACCATATATTTT.